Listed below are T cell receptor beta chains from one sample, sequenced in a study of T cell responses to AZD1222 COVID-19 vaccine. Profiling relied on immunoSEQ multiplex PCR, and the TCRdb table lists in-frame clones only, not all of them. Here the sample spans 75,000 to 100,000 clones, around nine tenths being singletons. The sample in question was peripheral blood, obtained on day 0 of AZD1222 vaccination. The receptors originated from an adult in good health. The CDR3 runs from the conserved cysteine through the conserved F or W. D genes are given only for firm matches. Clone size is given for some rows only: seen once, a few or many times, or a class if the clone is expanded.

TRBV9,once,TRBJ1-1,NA,CASSDSFGGGATEAFF,TGTGCCAGCAGCGACAGCTTCGGGGGGGGTGCCACTGAAGCTTTCTTT
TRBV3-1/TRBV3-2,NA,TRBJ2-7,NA,CASSQETYEQYF,TGTGCCAGCAGCCAGGAAACCTACGAGCAGTACTTC
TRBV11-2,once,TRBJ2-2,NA,CASSPRAGNTGELFF,TGTGCCAGCAGCCCCCGTGCCGGGAACACCGGGGAGCTGTTTTTT
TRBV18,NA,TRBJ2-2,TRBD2,CASSPLAGNTGELFF,TGTGCCAGCTCACCATTAGCGGGTAACACCGGGGAGCTGTTTTTT
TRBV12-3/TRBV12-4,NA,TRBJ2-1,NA,CASVGAAYNEQFF,TGTGCCAGCGTAGGGGCCGCATACAATGAGCAGTTCTTC
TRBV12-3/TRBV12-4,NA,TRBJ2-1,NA,CASSWAQPNEQFF,TGTGCCAGCAGTTGGGCGCAGCCCAATGAGCAGTTCTTC
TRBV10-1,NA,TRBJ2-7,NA,CASSESPRDLGNEQYF,TGCGCCAGCAGTGAGTCGCCGCGCGACCTGGGGAACGAGCAGTACTTC
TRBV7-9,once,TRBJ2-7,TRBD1,CASSSTGDAEQYF,TGTGCCAGCAGCTCTACAGGGGACGCCGAGCAGTACTTC
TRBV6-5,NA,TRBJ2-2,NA,CASSKNTGELFF,TGTGCCAGCAGTAAGAACACCGGGGAGCTGTTTTTT
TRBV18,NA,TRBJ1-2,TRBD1,CASSPTPGTGLPYGYTF,TGTGCCAGCTCACCCACCCCCGGGACAGGGCTTCCGTATGGCTACACCTTC
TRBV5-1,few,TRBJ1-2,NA,CASSTGYYGYTF,TGCGCCAGCAGCACGGGTTACTATGGCTACACCTTC
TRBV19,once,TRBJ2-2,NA,CASSISTGNTGELFF,TGTGCCAGTAGTATATCTACAGGAAACACCGGGGAGCTGTTTTTT
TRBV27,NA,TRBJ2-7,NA,CASSFSGRPGYEQYF,TGTGCCAGCAGTTTTTCGGGGAGACCGGGCTACGAGCAGTACTTC
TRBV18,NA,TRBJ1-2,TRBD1,CASSPEGQGSGYTF,TGTGCCAGCTCACCAGAGGGACAGGGGTCGGGCTACACCTTC
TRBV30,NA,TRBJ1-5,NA,CAWSVLGQPQHF,TGTGCCTGGAGTGTACTCGGTCAGCCCCAGCATTTT
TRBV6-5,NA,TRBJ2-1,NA,CATHPGVSGNNEQFF,TGTGCCACCCATCCAGGCGTTAGCGGAAACAATGAGCAGTTCTTC
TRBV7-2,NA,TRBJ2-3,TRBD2,CASSLGLAEFDTQYF,TGTGCCAGCAGCTTAGGACTAGCGGAATTCGATACGCAGTATTTT
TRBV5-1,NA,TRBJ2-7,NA,CASSGTYQEGYSYEQYF,TGCGCCAGCAGCGGAACTTACCAGGAAGGGTATTCGTACGAGCAGTACTTC
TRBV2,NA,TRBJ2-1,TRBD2,CASSPLAGEDNEQFF,TGTGCCAGCAGTCCGCTAGCGGGAGAGGACAATGAGCAGTTCTTC
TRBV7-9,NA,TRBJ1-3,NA,CASSTLSQTVSGNTIYF,TGTGCCAGCAGCACCCTTAGCCAGACAGTCTCTGGAAACACCATATATTTT
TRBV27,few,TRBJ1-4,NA,CASSSLNEKLFF,TGTGCCAGCAGTTCTCTTAATGAAAAACTGTTTTTT
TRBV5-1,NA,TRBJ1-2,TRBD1,CASSPTGRTNYGYTF,TGCGCCAGCAGCCCGACAGGGCGAACTAACTATGGCTACACCTTC
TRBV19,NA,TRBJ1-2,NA,CASSTPGGGRSYGYTF,TGTGCCAGTAGTACACCTGGGGGGGGGCGCAGCTATGGCTACACCTTC
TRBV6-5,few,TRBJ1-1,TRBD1,CASIRDRAGTEAFF,TGTGCCAGCATCAGGGACAGGGCGGGCACTGAAGCTTTCTTT
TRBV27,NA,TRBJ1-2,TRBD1,CASSLEGQGSVGYTF,TGTGCCAGCAGTCTGGAAGGACAGGGATCCGTTGGCTACACCTTC
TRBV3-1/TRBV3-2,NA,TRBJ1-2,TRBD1,CASSKWDSRNYGYTF,TGTGCCAGCAGCAAGTGGGACAGCCGTAACTATGGCTACACCTTC
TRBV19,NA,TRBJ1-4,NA,CASRQGLNEKLFF,TGTGCCAGTAGACAGGGCCTTAATGAAAAACTGTTTTTT
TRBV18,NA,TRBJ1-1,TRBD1,CASSPPQGANTEAFF,TGTGCCAGCTCACCACCCCAGGGGGCGAACACTGAAGCTTTCTTT
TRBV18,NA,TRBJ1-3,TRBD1,CASSPPGQGVNTIYF,TGTGCCAGCTCACCACCGGGACAGGGTGTAAACACCATATATTTT
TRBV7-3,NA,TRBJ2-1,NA,CASSSDAEVQFF,TGTGCCAGCAGCTCGGACGCCGAGGTGCAGTTCTTC
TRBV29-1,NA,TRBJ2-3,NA,CSVQSPVHTDTQYF,TGCAGCGTTCAAAGTCCTGTCCACACAGATACGCAGTATTTT
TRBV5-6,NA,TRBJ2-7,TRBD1,CASSLSIGTGQGEQYF,TGTGCCAGCAGCTTGAGCATCGGGACAGGGCAAGGCGAGCAGTACTTC
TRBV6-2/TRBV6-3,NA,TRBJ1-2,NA,CASSYDTPPYGYTF,TGTGCCAGCAGTTATGACACCCCTCCCTATGGCTACACCTTC
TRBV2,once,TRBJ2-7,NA,CASSEGQFSYEQYF,TGTGCCAGCAGTGAAGGACAGTTCTCCTACGAGCAGTACTTC
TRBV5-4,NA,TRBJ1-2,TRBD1,CASSLETGGAFINGGYTF,TGTGCCAGCAGCTTGGAGACAGGGGGCGCATTCATTAACGGTGGCTACACCTTC
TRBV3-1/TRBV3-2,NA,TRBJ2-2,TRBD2,CASSLRDLWTSGGSNTGELFF,TGTGCCAGCAGCCTAAGGGACCTTTGGACTAGCGGGGGCTCGAACACCGGGGAGCTGTTTTTT
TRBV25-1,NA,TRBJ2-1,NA,CASSEWAGYNEQFF,TGTGCCAGCAGTGAATGGGCGGGCTACAATGAGCAGTTCTTC
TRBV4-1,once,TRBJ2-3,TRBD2,CASSQDRTSGIGSTDTQYF,TGCGCCAGCAGCCAAGATCGGACTAGCGGGATTGGAAGCACAGATACGCAGTATTTT
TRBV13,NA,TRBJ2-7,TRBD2,CASSISGTREQYF,TGTGCCAGCAGCATATCCGGGACTAGGGAGCAGTACTTC
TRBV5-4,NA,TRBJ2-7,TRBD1,CAGKYGTGPYEQYF,TGTGCCGGGAAATACGGGACAGGGCCCTACGAGCAGTACTTC
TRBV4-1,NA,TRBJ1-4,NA,CASSQDLGSSKEKLFF,TGCGCCAGCAGCCAAGATTTGGGGAGCTCGAAAGAAAAACTGTTTTTT
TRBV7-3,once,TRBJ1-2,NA,CASSLMALGPDEIYGYTF,TGTGCCAGCAGCCTTATGGCCCTGGGACCTGACGAAATCTATGGCTACACCTTC
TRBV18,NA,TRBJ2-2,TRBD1,CASSSRQGGTGELFF,TGTGCCAGCTCATCCCGACAGGGGGGCACCGGGGAGCTGTTTTTT
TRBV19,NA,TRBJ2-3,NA,CASSRTDYAGTDTQYF,TGTGCCAGTAGTAGAACGGACTATGCAGGCACAGATACGCAGTATTTT
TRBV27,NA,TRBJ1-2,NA,CASSFLGGLYGYTF,TGTGCCAGCAGTTTTCTTGGGGGTCTCTATGGCTACACCTTC
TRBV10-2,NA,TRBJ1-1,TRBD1,CASSESMFLGGHTEAFF,TGCGCCAGCAGTGAGTCGATGTTCTTAGGGGGCCACACTGAAGCTTTCTTT
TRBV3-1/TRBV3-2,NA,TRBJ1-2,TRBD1,CASSQAGGLNGYTF,TGTGCCAGCAGCCAAGCAGGGGGCCTAAATGGCTACACCTTC
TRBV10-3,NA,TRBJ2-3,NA,CAISAGGGTDTQYF,TGTGCCATCAGCGCGGGCGGCGGCACAGATACGCAGTATTTT